The 24 T cell receptor beta chains given below trace back to one sample, sequenced in a study of radiotherapy plus CTLA-4 blockade in lung cancer. TCRdb keeps only in-frame clones here, not all; method: immunoSEQ multiplex PCR. Of fewer than 65,000 clones listed, roughly 86% are singletons. Sequenced material: peripheral blood, taken from a patient treated with radiotherapy plus ipilimumab. Receptor source: a human donor with non-small cell lung cancer whose response to radiotherapy plus ipilimumab could not be evaluated.

Comments on this clone: The same CDR3 arises from other DNA sequences in this sample as well. CDR3 protein: CASSQEPGSNEKLFF. DNA of the CDR3: TGCGCCAGCAGCCAAGAGCCAGGGTCGAATGAAAAACTGTTTTTT. The chain combines TRBV4-1 with TRBJ1-4; D possibly corresponds to TRBD1 (5 bases). V lost 0 bases and J 5 bases, leaving 10 bases between the germline ends. From germline, CDR1 is MGHRA and CDR2 YSYEKL. This CDR3 is 15 amino acids long.

This chain joins TRBV27 and TRBJ2-2; maybe TRBD2 (5 bases). This CDR3 is 17 amino acids long. Trimming cost V 3 bases and J 3 bases, with 17 bases left between them. Germline CDR1 and CDR2: MNHEY and SMNVEV (reference sequence). The CDR3 nucleotides are TGTGCCAGCAGTTTCCGTTCCAGGCACGGGGACACCGGGGAGCTGTTTTTT. Protein sequence: CASSFRSRHGDTGELFF.

The genes are TRBV19 and TRBJ1-5; 7 bases fit TRBD1. The V gene end was trimmed by 3 bases and the J gene end by 7 bases; junction bases not matched to a gene: 9. Germline V gene data show CDR1 as LNHDA and CDR2 as SQIVND (reference sequence). The CDR3 extends over 15 amino acids. The CDR3 bases are TGTGCCAGTAGTATTTCCGACAGGGAGATCCAGCCCCAGCATTTT. Its protein is CASSISDREIQPQHF.

The V and J genes are TRBV18 and TRBJ2-7, with TRBD1 matching over 7 bases. CDR1 and CDR2 (germline): KGHSH, LQKENI. The CDR3 extends over 15 amino acids. The V and J ends lost 3 bases and 2 bases, in that order; junction bases with no gene match: 7. CDR3 DNA: TGTGCCAGCTCACCGAACAGGGGTAGGGCCTACGAGCAGTACTTC. Translated: CASSPNRGRAYEQYF.

This chain connects TRBV6-1 to TRBJ1-2, with a possible D match to TRBD1 (6 bases). Germline CDR1 is MNHNS and CDR2 is SASEGT. The CDR3 totals 15 residues. Trimming left V 4 bases short and J 3 bases short, with 15 bases between. The CDR3 protein is CASSGVENRDYGYTF. The DNA for the CDR3 is TGTGCCAGCAGTGGGGTAGAGAACAGGGACTATGGCTACACCTTC.

The rearrangement links TRBV28 to TRBJ2-6; 8 nucleotides agree with TRBD1. Germline V gene lookup returns CDR1 MDHEN and CDR2 SYDVKM. This CDR3 has 18 amino acids. V gave up 6 bases and J gave up 0 bases; unmatched junction bases: 10. This chain's CDR3 is CASRPKTGAGSGANVLTF. The DNA of the CDR3 is TGTGCCAGCAGGCCGAAGACAGGGGCGGGCTCTGGGGCCAACGTCCTGACTTTC.

This clone is deemed medium-sized. The rearrangement joins TRBV5-4 to TRBJ1-2; 8 bases align to TRBD1. The CDR3 totals 15 residues. Per germline, CDR1 SGHNT and CDR2 YYREEE (reference sequence). The ends lost 4 bases at V and 1 base at J; junction bases unmatched: 6. In DNA, the CDR3 is TGTGCCAGCAGCCTGGGACAGGAGGATAACTATGGCTACACCTTC. It codes for CASSLGQEDNYGYTF.

The chain recombines TRBV9 with TRBJ2-7, with 12 bases that match TRBD1. V was clipped by 3 bases and J by 2 bases; unmatched bases: 3. The CDR3 is 15 amino acids. CDR1 SGDLS and CDR2 YYNGEE come from the germline V gene. The CDR3 region is CASSAGQGATYEQYF. The CDR3 DNA reads as TGTGCCAGCAGCGCGGGACAGGGGGCGACCTACGAGCAGTACTTC. Drawing the rest from reference TRBV9 and TRBJ2-7, the complete variable domain is DSGVTQTPKHLITATGQRVTLRCSPRSGDLSVYWYQQSLDQGLQFLIQYYNGEERAKGNILERFSAQQFPDLHSELNLSSLELGDSALYFCASSAGQGATYEQYFGPGTRLTVT.

The rearrangement links TRBV7-9 to TRBJ1-2, with 8 nucleotides matching TRBD1. The V gene's germline CDR1 is SEHNR and CDR2 FQNEAQ (reference sequence). Losses at the gene ends were 5 bases for V and 2 bases for J; bases not matched to a gene: 7. This CDR3 has 15 amino acids. The DNA for the CDR3 is TGTGCCAGCAGCCTCTCGGACAGGGACAACTATGGCTACACCTTC. This sequence encodes CASSLSDRDNYGYTF. The variable domain in full, completed from reference TRBV7-9 and TRBJ1-2, reads DTGVSQNPRHKITKRGQNVTFRCDPISEHNRLYWYRQTLGQGPEFLTYFQNEAQLEKSRLLSDRFSAERPKGSFSTLEIQRTEQGDSAMYLCASSLSDRDNYGYTFGSGTRLTVV.

The chain uses TRBV7-2 and TRBJ1-1; tentative D call: TRBD1 (6 bases). Germline V CDR1 and CDR2: SGHTA, FQGNSA. Trimming took 6 bases from V and 4 from J, leaving 15 bases between them. This CDR3 has 14 amino acids. CDR3 in DNA: TGTGCCAGCAGGCCTAACAGGGTGGGCACTGAAGCTTTCTTT. It translates to CASRPNRVGTEAFF. Supplemented by reference TRBV7-2 and TRBJ1-1, the full variable domain reads GAGVSQSPSNKVTEKGKDVELRCDPISGHTALYWYRQSLGQGLEFLIYFQGNSAPDKSGLPSDRFSAERTGGSVSTLTIQRTQQEDSAVYLCASRPNRVGTEAFFGQGTRLTVV.

The chain couples TRBV6-5 to TRBJ1-1, with TRBD1 matching over 7 bases. CDR1 and CDR2 from the germline V gene are MNHEY and SVGAGI. V lost 6 bases and J lost 3; bases outside the gene matches: 4. This CDR3 has 13 amino acids. The CDR3 is CASRETGYTEAFF. Written as DNA, the CDR3 is TGTGCCAGCAGGGAGACAGGGTACACTGAAGCTTTCTTT.

This rearrangement joins TRBV5-1 to TRBJ2-1, with 11 bases that match TRBD2. Per the germline V gene, CDR1 is SGHRS and CDR2 is YFSETQ. This CDR3 has 15 residues. V lost 4 bases and J lost 7; bases outside the gene matches: 7. The CDR3 DNA reads TGCGCCAGCAGCACAGGACTAGCGGGCAAAAATGAGCAGTTCTTC. It yields the protein CASSTGLAGKNEQFF.

The V call is TRBV28, the J call TRBJ2-1, with 8 bases identical to TRBD1. V gave up 7 bases and J gave up 0 bases; unmatched junction bases: 5. This CDR3 contains 15 residues. Germline assignment: CDR1 MDHEN and CDR2 SYDVKM. This CDR3 is CASTRTGSSYNEQFF. The CDR3 coding sequence is TGTGCCAGCACCAGGACAGGGAGCTCCTACAATGAGCAGTTCTTC.

The V call is TRBV9, the J call TRBJ2-2, with D possibly being TRBD2 (6 bases). V gave up 2 bases and J gave up 5 bases, with 19 bases separating them. This CDR3 contains 17 residues. CDR1 SGDLS and CDR2 YYNGEE come from the germline V gene. CDR3 amino acids: CASSVSRDAGWTGELFF. In DNA form, the CDR3 reads TGTGCCAGCAGCGTCAGTCGGGACGCGGGGTGGACCGGGGAGCTGTTTTTT.

This sequence joins TRBV30 and TRBJ1-6; D is uncertain. This CDR3 has 13 amino acids. Trimming cost V 8 bases and J 9 bases, with 17 bases left between them. Per germline, CDR1 GTSNPN and CDR2 SVGIG (reference sequence). The CDR3 sequence: CAGDVGRGSPLHF. CDR3 bases: TGTGCCGGAGACGTAGGCCGCGGTTCACCCCTCCACTTT.

The genes are TRBV7-3 and TRBJ1-4, with D possibly TRBD1 on 5 matching bases. The length of the CDR3 is 15 residues. Germline values: CDR1 SGHTA, CDR2 FQGTGA. Trimming took 4 bases from V and 5 from J, leaving 14 bases between them. The CDR3 sequence is CASSSRETANEKLFF. CDR3 bases: TGTGCCAGCAGCTCCCGTGAGACAGCAAATGAAAAACTGTTTTTT. Complete variable domain (other parts from reference TRBV7-3 and TRBJ1-4): GAGVSQTPSNKVTEKGKYVELRCDPISGHTALYWYRQSLGQGPEFLIYFQGTGAADDSGLPNDRFFAVRPEGSVSTLKIQRTERGDSAVYLCASSSRETANEKLFFGSGTQLSVL.

J is TRBJ1-2 and V is TRBV19; a possible D gene is TRBD1 (6 bases). The CDR3 is 14 amino acids. CDR1 LNHDA and CDR2 SQIVND come from the germline V gene (reference sequence). The V gene lost 5 bases and the J gene lost 6 bases, with 16 bases spanning the gap. The CDR3, as DNA: TGTGCCAGTAGTGTTATGGACGGGACAAATGGCTACACCTTC. Protein: CASSVMDGTNGYTF.

This clone was counted once. The J gene is TRBJ2-1, the V gene TRBV15, with a weak D call TRBD2 (5 bases). Germline loops: CDR1 LNHNV, CDR2 YYDKDF (reference sequence). The CDR3 covers 17 residues. Trimming left V 0 bases short and J 5 bases short, with 17 bases between. The CDR3 reads CATSRDPGRQENNEQFF. DNA for the CDR3: TGTGCCACCAGCAGAGATCCGGGAAGGCAGGAGAACAATGAGCAGTTCTTC.

The chain links TRBV28 to TRBJ1-1; 7 bases line up with TRBD1. This CDR3 is 14 amino acids long. The V gene end was trimmed by 3 bases and the J gene end by 10 bases; junction bases not matched to a gene: 11. The germline V gene encodes CDR1 MDHEN and CDR2 SYDVKM. CDR3 loop: CASSFWDSGRRAFF. The CDR3 bases are TGTGCCAGCAGTTTTTGGGACAGTGGCCGCCGAGCTTTCTTT.

V usage is TRBV23-1 and J usage is TRBJ1-2; 8 bases are shared with TRBD1. TRBV23-1 is an open reading frame, and its role is uncertain. The length of the CDR3 is 17 residues. V lost 2 bases and J lost 3; bases outside the gene matches: 11. For the CDR3, the DNA is TGCGCCAGCAGTCAAAACCCAGACAGGGGATGCGACTATGGCTACACCTTC. This gives the protein CASSQNPDRGCDYGYTF.

This chain connects TRBV2 to TRBJ2-6; a weak D match, TRBD1 (6 bases). The CDR3 contains 17 residues. V was pared by 5 bases and J by 1 base, with 15 bases between. Germline CDR1 reads SNHLY; CDR2 reads FYNNEI. The CDR3 sequence: CASSRQAPGSGANVLTF. CDR3 sequence (DNA): TGTGCCAGCAGTCGACAGGCTCCGGGGTCTGGGGCCAACGTCCTGACTTTC.

The chain couples TRBV19 to TRBJ2-3, with a tentative D call TRBD2 (5 bases). The CDR3 extends over 14 amino acids. The germline V and J ends were trimmed by 0 bases and 7 bases, with 11 bases remaining between them. CDR1 and CDR2 from the germline V gene are LNHDA and SQIVND (reference sequence). In DNA form, the CDR3 reads TGTGCCAGTAGTATAGAGCGGGCGATGAATACGCAGTATTTT. Its translation: CASSIERAMNTQYF.

As DNA, the CDR3 is TGCAGCGTTGAAGATCGTGGCGGGAGAGCGGGGGAGCAGTACTTC. Its protein product is CSVEDRGGRAGEQYF. The chain links TRBV29-1 to TRBJ2-7; 7 bases line up with TRBD2. CDR1 SQVTM and CDR2 ANQGSEA come from the germline V gene. The CDR3 is 15 amino acids. V shed 0 bases and J 7 bases; nucleotides not matched to a gene: 12.

The V call is TRBV7-2, the J call TRBJ1-6; 9 nucleotides agree with TRBD1. The CDR3 contains 15 residues. Germline V lookup: CDR1 SGHTA, CDR2 FQGNSA. V trimming: 1 base; J trimming: 9 bases; junction bases outside the gene matches: 4. The CDR3 is CASSLDTGGVSPLHF. For the CDR3, the DNA is TGTGCCAGCAGCTTAGATACAGGGGGCGTTTCACCCCTCCACTTT.